Here is one T cell receptor beta chain with its context. This entry belongs to a study of technical replicates of blood from several donors. The CDR3 loop spans 14 amino acids. The germline V gene encodes CDR1 SGHRS and CDR2 YFSETQ. The V end lost 0 bases, the J end lost 4 bases, and 8 bases lay between the germline ends. Some clones are missing from TCRdb's copy, which holds only in-frame ones; the method was immunoSEQ multiplex PCR. The sample holds tens of thousands of clones, approximately 95% seen once. Sequencing was done on a sample of T cells isolated from PBMCs. The chain employs TRBV5-1 and TRBJ1-3, with D maybe TRBD1 (6 bases). This sequence was found in a human donor in good health. CDR3: CASSLGDRGNTIYF. The CDR3 region has the DNA TGCGCCAGCAGCTTGGGTGACAGGGGAAACACCATATATTTT.